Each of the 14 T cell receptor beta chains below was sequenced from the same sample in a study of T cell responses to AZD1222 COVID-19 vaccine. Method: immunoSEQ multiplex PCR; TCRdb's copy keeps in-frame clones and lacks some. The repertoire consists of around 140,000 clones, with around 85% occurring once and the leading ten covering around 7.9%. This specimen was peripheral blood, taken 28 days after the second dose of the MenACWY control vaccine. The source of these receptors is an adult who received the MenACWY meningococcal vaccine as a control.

CDR3 coding DNA: TGTGCCAGCAGCTTGAGACTAGCGGGGCCCCACGAGCAGTACTTC. It encodes CASSLRLAGPHEQYF. The chain uses TRBV11-1 and TRBJ2-7; 11 bases map to TRBD2. This CDR3 contains 15 residues. The V gene's germline CDR1 is SGHAT and CDR2 FQDESV (reference sequence). The ends lost 3 bases at V and 5 bases at J; junction bases unmatched: 6.

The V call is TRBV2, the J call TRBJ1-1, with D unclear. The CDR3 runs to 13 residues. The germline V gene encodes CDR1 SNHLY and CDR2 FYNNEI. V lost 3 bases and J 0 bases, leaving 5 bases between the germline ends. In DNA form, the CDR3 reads TGTGCCAGCAGTGAGGGTTTGAACACTGAAGCTTTCTTT. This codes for CASSEGLNTEAFF.

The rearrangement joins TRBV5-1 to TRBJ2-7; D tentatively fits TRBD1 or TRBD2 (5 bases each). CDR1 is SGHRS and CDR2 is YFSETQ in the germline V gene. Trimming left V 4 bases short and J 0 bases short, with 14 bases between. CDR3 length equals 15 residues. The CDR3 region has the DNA TGCGCCAGCAGCCCCGGGGACGGCGGCTCCTACGAGCAGTACGTC. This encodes CASSPGDGGSYEQYV.

The DNA of the CDR3 is TGTGCCAGCAGCTCGAACAGGGGGGTTAATGAAAAACTGTTTTTT. It specifies CASSSNRGVNEKLFF. The genes are TRBV5-4 and TRBJ1-4; the match to TRBD1 covers 8 bases. This CDR3 contains 15 residues. The V gene's germline CDR1 is SGHNT and CDR2 YYREEE (reference sequence). V trimming: 3 bases; J trimming: 4 bases; junction bases outside the gene matches: 5. The full variable domain, in which reference TRBV5-4 and TRBJ1-4 provide the parts outside the CDR3, is ETGVTQSPTHLIKTRGQQVTLRCSSQSGHNTVSWYQQALGQGPQFIFQYYREEENGRGNFPPRFSGLQFPNYSSELNVNALELDDSALYLCASSSNRGVNEKLFFGSGTQLSVL.

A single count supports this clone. The DNA for the CDR3 is TGTGCCAGCAGCTTAGCGCTAGGGAGGACTGAAGCTTTCTTT. Protein: CASSLALGRTEAFF. The chain joins TRBV7-9 to TRBJ1-1; D is unclear. CDR1 and CDR2 (germline): SEHNR, FQNEAQ (reference sequence). The CDR3 consists of 14 residues. Between the trimmed V and J ends, which lost 0 bases and 5 bases, there was a span of 10 bases.

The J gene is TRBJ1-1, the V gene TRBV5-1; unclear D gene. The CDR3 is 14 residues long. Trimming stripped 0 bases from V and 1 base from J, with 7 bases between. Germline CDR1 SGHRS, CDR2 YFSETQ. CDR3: CASSLESRNTEAFF. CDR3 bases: TGCGCCAGCAGCTTGGAGTCGAGGAACACTGAAGCTTTCTTT.

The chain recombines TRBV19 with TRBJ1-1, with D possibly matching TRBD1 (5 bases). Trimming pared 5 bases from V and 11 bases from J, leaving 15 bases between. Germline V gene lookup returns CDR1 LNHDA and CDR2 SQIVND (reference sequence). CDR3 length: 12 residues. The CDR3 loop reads CASSPAGYRAFF. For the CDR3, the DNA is TGTGCCAGTAGTCCCGCAGGGTATAGGGCTTTCTTT.

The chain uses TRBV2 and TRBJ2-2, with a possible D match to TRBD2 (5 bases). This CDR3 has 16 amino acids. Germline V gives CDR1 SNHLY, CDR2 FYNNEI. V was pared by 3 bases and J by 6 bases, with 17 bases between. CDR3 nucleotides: TGTGCCAGCAGTGAGCGTTTAAGGAGGACGGCCGGGGAGCTGTTTTTT. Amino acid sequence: CASSERLRRTAGELFF.

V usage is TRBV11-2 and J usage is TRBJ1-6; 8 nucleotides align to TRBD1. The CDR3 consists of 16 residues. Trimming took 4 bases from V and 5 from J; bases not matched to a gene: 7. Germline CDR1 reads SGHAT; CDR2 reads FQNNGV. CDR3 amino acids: CASSSRTGRNNSPLHF. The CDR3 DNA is TGTGCCAGCAGCTCTCGGACAGGGAGGAATAATTCACCCCTCCACTTT. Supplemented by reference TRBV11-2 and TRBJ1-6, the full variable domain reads EAGVAQSPRYKIIEKRQSVAFWCNPISGHATLYWYQQILGQGPKLLIQFQNNGVVDDSQLPKDRFSAERLKGVDSTLKIQPAKLEDSAVYLCASSSRTGRNNSPLHFGNGTRLTVT.

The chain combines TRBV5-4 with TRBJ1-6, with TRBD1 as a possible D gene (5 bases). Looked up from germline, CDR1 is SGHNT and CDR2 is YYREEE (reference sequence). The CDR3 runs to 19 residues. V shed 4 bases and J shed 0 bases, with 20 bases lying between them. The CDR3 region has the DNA TGTGCCAGCAGCAGTGAGGTGGCAGGGTCTTTCTCCTATAATTCACCCCTCCACTTT. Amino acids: CASSSEVAGSFSYNSPLHF.

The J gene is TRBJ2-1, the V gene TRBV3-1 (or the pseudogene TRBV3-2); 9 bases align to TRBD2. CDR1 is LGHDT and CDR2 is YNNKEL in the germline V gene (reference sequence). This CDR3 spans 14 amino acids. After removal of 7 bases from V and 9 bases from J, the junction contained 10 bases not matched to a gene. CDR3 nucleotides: TGTGCCAGCAACCAGGGACTAGCAGCGGCTGAGCAGTTCTTC. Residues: CASNQGLAAAEQFF.

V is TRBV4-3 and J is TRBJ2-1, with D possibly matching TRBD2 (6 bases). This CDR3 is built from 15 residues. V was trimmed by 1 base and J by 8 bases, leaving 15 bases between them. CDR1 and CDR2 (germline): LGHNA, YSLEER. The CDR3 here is CASSQVAGSTHEQFF. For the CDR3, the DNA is TGCGCCAGCAGCCAAGTCGCGGGGAGTACACATGAGCAGTTCTTC.

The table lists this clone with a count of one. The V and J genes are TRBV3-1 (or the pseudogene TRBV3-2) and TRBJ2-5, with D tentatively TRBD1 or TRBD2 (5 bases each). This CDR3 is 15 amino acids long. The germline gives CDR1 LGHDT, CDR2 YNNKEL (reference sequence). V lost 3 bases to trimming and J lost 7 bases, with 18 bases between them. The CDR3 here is CASSQGTGSGRTQYF. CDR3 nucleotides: TGTGCCAGCAGCCAGGGGACGGGGAGCGGTAGGACCCAGTACTTC.

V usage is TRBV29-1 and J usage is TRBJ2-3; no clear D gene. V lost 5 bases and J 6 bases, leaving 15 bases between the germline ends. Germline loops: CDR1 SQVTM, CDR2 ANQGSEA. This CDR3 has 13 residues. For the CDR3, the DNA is TGCAGCGTTAGTTGGAAGGTAGCCGATACGCAGTATTTT. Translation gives CSVSWKVADTQYF.